The T cell receptor (beta chain) under discussion was sequenced for a study of T cell responses to AZD1222 COVID-19 vaccine. Background on the study: Pooling covered second doses at about 4 or about 12 weeks.

Findings and caveats of the study: Baseline seropositivity characterized only a handful of AZD1222 recipients. As reported, nearly half of all spike-specific TCRs target variant regions that are unmutated. The donor group comprised mostly white British people and more females; the analysis possibly underestimated clonal diversity.

V lost 3 bases to trimming and J lost 6 bases, with 9 bases between them. Per germline, CDR1 KGHSH and CDR2 LQKENI. This CDR3 is built from 13 residues. Profiling relied on immunoSEQ multiplex PCR, and the TCRdb table lists in-frame clones only, not all of them. The data contain approximately 140,000 clones, just over 90% of them singletons. On this clone itself: Its antigen is unidentified.

Sequencing was performed on peripheral blood, taken on day 0 of AZD1222 vaccination. The chain uses TRBV18 and TRBJ2-1, with D perhaps TRBD1 (5 bases). The sequence derives from an adult in good health. The CDR3 DNA reads as TGTGCCAGCTCACCCCAGGGTTCCAATGAGCAGTTCTTC. It is translated as CASSPQGSNEQFF. Full variable domain (missing parts from reference TRBV18 and TRBJ2-1): NAGVMQNPRHLVRRRGQEARLRCSPMKGHSHVYWYRQLPEEGLKFMVYLQKENIIDESGMPKERFSAEFPKEGPSILRIQQVVRGDSAAYFCASSPQGSNEQFFGPGTRLTVL.